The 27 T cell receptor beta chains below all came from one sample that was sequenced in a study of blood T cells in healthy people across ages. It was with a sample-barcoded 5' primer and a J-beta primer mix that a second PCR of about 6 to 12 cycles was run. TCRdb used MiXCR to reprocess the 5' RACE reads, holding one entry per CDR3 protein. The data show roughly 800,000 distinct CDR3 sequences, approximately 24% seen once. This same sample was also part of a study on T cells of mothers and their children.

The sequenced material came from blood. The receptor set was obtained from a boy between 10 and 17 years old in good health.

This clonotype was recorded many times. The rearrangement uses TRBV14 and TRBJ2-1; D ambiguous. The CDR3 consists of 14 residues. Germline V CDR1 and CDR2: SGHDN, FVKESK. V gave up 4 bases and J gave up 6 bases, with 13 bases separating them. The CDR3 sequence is CASSPRWSLNEQFF. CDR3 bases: TGTGCCAGCAGCCCTCGTTGGAGCCTCAATGAGCAGTTCTTC. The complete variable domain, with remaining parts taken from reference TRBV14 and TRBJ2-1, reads EAGVTQFPSHSVIEKGQTVTLRCDPISGHDNLYWYRRVMGKEIKFLLHFVKESKQDESGMPNNRFLAERTGGTYSTLKVQPAELEDSGVYFCASSPRWSLNEQFFGPGTRLTVL.

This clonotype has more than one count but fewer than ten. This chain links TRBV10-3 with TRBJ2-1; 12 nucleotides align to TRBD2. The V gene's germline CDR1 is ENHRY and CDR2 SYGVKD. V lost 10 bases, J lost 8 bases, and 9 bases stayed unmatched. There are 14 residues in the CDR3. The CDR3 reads CATRLAGEYDEQFF. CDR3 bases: TGTGCCACCCGACTAGCGGGGGAGTACGATGAGCAGTTCTTC.

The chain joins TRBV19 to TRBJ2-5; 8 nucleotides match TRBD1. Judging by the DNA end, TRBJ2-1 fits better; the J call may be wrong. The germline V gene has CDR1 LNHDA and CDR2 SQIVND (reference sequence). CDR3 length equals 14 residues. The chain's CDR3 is CASRPPQGVNEQFF. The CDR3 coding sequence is TGTGCCAGTAGACCACCACAGGGGGTGAATGAGCAGTTCTTC.

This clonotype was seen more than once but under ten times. The CDR3: CASSFREGDTYNSPLHF. The CDR3, as DNA: TGTGCCAGCAGCTTTCGGGAGGGAGACACCTATAATTCACCCCTCCACTTT. This chain links TRBV5-5 with TRBJ1-6; no definite D call. The CDR3 totals 17 residues. Per the germline V gene, CDR1 is SGHKS and CDR2 is YYEKEE (reference sequence). Between the trimmed V and J ends, which lost 2 bases and 2 bases, there was a span of 14 bases. The whole variable domain, filled in from reference TRBV5-5 and TRBJ1-6, reads DAGVTQSPTHLIKTRGQQVTLRCSPISGHKSVSWYQQVLGQGPQFIFQYYEKEERGRGNFPDRFSARQFPNYSSELNVNALLLGDSALYLCASSFREGDTYNSPLHFGNGTRLTVT.

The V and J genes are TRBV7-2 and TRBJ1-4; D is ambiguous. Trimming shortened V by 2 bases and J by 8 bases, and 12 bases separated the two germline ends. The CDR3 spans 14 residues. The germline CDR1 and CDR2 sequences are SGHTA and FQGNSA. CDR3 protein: CASSLLTVREKLFF. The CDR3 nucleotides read TGTGCCAGCAGCTTATTAACGGTTCGGGAAAAACTGTTTTTT.

For the CDR3, the DNA is TGCAGTGCTAGTAATCCGGGGACATCAACTAATGAAAAACTGTTTTTT. Encoded protein: CSASNPGTSTNEKLFF. The chain joins TRBV20-1 to TRBJ1-4, with a tentative D call TRBD1 (6 bases). Per germline, CDR1 DFQATT and CDR2 SNEGSKA (reference sequence). The CDR3 is 16 residues long. Trimming left V 3 bases short and J 0 bases short, with 14 bases between.

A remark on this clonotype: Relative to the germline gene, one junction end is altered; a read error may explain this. Written as DNA, the CDR3 is TGTGTCAGCAGTAAACAGGGACAGGGTTCCTACGAGCAGTACTTC. This translates into CVSSKQGQGSYEQYF. The rearrangement joins TRBV6-5 to TRBJ2-5; TRBD1 matches at 9 bases. The J call is uncertain, as TRBJ2-7 better fits the DNA end. The CDR3 spans 15 residues. CDR1 is MNHEY, CDR2 SVGAGI, per germline.

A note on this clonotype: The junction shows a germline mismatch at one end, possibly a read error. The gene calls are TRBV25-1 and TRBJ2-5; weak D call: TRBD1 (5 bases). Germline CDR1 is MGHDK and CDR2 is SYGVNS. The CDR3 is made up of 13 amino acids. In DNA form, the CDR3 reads TGTGCCAGCAGTCCCAGGGCCGAAGAGACCCGGTACTTC. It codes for CASSPRAEETRYF.

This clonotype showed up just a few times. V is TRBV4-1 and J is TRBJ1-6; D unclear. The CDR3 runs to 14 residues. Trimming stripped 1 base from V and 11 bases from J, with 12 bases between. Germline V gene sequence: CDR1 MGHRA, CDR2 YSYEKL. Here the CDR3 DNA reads TGCGCCAGCAGCCAAGGCCCGTTGATGGCACCCCTCCACTTT. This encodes CASSQGPLMAPLHF.

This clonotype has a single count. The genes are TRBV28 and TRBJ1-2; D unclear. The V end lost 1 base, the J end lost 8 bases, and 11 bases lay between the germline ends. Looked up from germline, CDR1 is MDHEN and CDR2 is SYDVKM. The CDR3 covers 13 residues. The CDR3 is CASSLLAGSGYTF. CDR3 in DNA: TGTGCCAGCAGTTTATTGGCGGGAAGCGGCTACACCTTC.

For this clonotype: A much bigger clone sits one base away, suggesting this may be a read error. Here the CDR3 DNA reads TGTGCCAGCAGTTGGACAAGTCGGGGTCGCGACGAGCAGTACTTC. As protein: CASSWTSRGRDEQYF. The chain couples TRBV2 to TRBJ2-7; D is tentatively TRBD1 or TRBD2 (5 bases each). Deletions cut 5 bases from V and 5 bases from J, with 19 bases between. The CDR3 covers 15 residues. The germline V gene has CDR1 SNHLY and CDR2 FYNNEI.

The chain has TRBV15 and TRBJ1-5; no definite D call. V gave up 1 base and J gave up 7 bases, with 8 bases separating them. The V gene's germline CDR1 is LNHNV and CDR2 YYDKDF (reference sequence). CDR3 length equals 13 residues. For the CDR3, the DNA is TGTGCCACCAGCAGAGTAGGTTTACAGCCCCAGCATTTT. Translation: CATSRVGLQPQHF.

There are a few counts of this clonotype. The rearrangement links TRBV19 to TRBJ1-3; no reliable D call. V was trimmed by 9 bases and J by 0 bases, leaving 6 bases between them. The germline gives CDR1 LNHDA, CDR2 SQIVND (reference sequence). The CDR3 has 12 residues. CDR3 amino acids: CASGLSGNTIYF. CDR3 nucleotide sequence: TGTGCCAGCGGTCTCTCTGGAAACACCATATATTTT.

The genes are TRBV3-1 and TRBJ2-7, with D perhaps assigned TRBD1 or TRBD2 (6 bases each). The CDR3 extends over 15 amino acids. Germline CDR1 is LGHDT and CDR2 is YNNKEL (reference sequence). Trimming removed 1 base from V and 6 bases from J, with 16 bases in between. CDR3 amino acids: CASSQGGGTPLEQYF. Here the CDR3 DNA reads TGTGCCAGCAGCCAAGGAGGGGGGACTCCTCTCGAGCAGTACTTC.

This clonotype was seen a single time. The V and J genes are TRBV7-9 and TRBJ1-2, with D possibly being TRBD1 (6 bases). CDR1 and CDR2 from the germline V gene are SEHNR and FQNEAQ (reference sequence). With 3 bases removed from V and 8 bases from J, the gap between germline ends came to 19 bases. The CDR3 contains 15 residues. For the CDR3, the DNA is TGTGCCAGCAGCTTGGGCGGGACACCCCCCGGCGGCTACACCTTC. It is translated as CASSLGGTPPGGYTF.

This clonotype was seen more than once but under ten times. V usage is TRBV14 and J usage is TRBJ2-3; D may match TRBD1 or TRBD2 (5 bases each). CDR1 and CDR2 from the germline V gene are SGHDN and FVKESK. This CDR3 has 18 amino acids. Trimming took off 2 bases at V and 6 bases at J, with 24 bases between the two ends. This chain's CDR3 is CASSQPAGILSGGDTQYF. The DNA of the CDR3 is TGTGCCAGCAGCCAACCGGCAGGGATTTTATCCGGCGGGGATACGCAGTATTTT. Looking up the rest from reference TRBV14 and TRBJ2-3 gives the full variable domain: EAGVTQFPSHSVIEKGQTVTLRCDPISGHDNLYWYRRVMGKEIKFLLHFVKESKQDESGMPNNRFLAERTGGTYSTLKVQPAELEDSGVYFCASSQPAGILSGGDTQYFGPGTRLTVL.

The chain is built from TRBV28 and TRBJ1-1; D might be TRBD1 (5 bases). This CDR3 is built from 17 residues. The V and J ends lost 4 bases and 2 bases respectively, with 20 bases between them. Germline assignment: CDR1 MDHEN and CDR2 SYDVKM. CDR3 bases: TGTGCCAGCAGTTCACCAGGCCCCGGACACACAAACACTGAAGCTTTCTTT. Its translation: CASSSPGPGHTNTEAFF.

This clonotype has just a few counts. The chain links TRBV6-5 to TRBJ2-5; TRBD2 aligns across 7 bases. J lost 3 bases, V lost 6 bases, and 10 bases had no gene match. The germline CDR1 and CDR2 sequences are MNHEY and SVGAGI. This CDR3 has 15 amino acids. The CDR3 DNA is TGTGCCAGCAGGGAGACCGGGACTAAGGAAGAGACCCAGTACTTC. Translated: CASRETGTKEETQYF.

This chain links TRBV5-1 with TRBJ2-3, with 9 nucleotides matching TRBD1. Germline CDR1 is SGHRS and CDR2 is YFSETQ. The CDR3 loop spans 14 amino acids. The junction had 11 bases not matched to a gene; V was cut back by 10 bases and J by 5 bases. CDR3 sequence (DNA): TGCGCCTCCAGCGGGACAGGGTCAGGAGATACGCAGTATTTT. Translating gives CASSGTGSGDTQYF.

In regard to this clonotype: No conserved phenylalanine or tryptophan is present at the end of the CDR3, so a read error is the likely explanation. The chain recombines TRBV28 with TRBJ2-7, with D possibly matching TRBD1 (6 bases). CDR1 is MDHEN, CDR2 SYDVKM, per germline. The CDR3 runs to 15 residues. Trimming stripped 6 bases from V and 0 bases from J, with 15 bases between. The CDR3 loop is CASRPVDRHSYEQYL. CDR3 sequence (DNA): TGTGCCAGCAGACCAGTCGACAGGCACTCCTACGAGCAGTACCTC.

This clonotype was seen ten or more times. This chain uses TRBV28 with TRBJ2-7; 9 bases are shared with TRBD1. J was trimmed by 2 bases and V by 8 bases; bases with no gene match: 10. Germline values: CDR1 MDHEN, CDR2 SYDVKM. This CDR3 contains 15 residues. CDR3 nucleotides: TGTGCCAGCTCACCACCGGGACAGGGAGCCTACGAGCAGTACTTC. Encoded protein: CASSPPGQGAYEQYF.

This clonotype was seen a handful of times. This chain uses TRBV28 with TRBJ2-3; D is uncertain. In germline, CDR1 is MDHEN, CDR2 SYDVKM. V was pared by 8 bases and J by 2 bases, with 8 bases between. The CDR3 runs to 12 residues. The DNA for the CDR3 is TGTGCCAGCGAAGGAAACACAGATACGCAGTATTTT. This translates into CASEGNTDTQYF.

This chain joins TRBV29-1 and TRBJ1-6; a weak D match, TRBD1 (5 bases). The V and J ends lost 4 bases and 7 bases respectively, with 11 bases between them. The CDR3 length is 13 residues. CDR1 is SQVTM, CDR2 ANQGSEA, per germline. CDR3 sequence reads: CSVVAGLNSPLHF. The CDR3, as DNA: TGCAGCGTTGTAGCAGGGCTCAATTCACCCCTCCACTTT.

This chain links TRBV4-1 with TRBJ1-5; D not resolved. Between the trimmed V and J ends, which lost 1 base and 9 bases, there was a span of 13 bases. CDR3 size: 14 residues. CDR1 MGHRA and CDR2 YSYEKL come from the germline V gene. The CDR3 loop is CASSQGVEGWPQHF. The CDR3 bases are TGCGCCAGCAGCCAAGGGGTCGAAGGGTGGCCCCAGCATTTT.

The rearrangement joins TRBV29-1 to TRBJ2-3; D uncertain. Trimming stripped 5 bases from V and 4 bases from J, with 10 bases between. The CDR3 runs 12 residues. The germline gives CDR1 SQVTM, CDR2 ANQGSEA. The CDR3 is CSVIEAADTQYF. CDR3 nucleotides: TGCAGCGTTATAGAGGCGGCAGATACGCAGTATTTT.

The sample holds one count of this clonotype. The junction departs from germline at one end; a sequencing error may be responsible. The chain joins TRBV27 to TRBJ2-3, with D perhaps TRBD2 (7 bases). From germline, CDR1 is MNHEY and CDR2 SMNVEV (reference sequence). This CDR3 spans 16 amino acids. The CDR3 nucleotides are TGCGCCAGCAGTTTACGGAGGGGGGGAAGCACAGATACGCAGTATTTT. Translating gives CASSLRRGGSTDTQYF.

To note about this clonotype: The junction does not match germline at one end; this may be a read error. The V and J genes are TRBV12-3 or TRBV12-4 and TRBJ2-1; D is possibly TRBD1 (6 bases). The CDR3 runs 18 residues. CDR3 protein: CASSFQIYQAGEQDEQLF. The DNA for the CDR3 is TGTGCCAGCAGTTTTCAAATATACCAGGCAGGGGAGCAGGATGAGCAGCTCTTC.